This TCR beta chain appears in the sequencing data of a study of blood T cell repertoires in COVID-19. The CDR3 is made up of 14 amino acids. Germline lookup yields CDR1 SEHNR and CDR2 FQNEAQ (reference sequence). Trimming took 5 bases from V and 2 from J; bases not matched to a gene: 5. Clones were sequenced by immunoSEQ multiplex PCR, and TCRdb holds only the in-frame ones, with some missing. The sample has approximately 220,000 clones, 90% seen once. This receptor was identified in a man aged 25-40 years who had been exposed to COVID-19. Material: PBMCs or T cells enriched from blood (not recorded which). This rearrangement joins TRBV7-9 to TRBJ2-5, with TRBD1 identical over 7 bases. This chain's CDR3 is CASSPRGSQETQYF. DNA for the CDR3: TGTGCCAGCAGCCCCAGGGGGTCTCAAGAGACCCAGTACTTC.